This TCR beta chain stems from a study of T cells in Graves' hyperthyroidism and ophthalmopathy. In the study overall: Peripheral blood was drawn at first diagnosis, prior to all treatment.

The CDR3 spans 14 residues. Germline CDR1 and CDR2: SGHRS and YFSETQ. Authors of the study amplified TCR beta CDR3 regions from RNA transcripts. HTBI primers were used for first-round RT-PCR of the TCR CDR3. TCRdb independently ran MiXCR on the multiplex PCR reads; one entry per CDR3 protein. The sample carries around 620,000 distinct CDR3 sequences, under 20% recorded once. Sequencing was carried out using blood. This TCR came from a woman in her twenties or thirties with Graves' hyperthyroidism. The chain joins TRBV5-1 to TRBJ2-4, with 9 positions matching TRBD2. The J call may be incorrect, as the DNA end agrees better with TRBJ2-1. CDR3 sequence (DNA): TGCGCCAGCAAAGTTCGTGCGGGGGGGGACATTCAGTTCTTC. It translates to CASKVRAGGDIQFF.